These 11 T cell receptor beta chains were sequenced from one sample in a study of OX40 agonist ivuxolimab in advanced cancers. Some clones are missing from TCRdb's copy, which holds only in-frame ones; the method was immunoSEQ multiplex PCR. The sample yields 65,000 to 80,000 clones, approximately 81% seen once. The specimen comprised CD4+ or CD8+ T cells sorted from blood, sampled in a trial of the OX40 agonist ivuxolimab. The receptors were gathered from an adult with an advanced solid tumor such as melanoma, head and neck, liver or kidney cancer.

V gene TRBV6-6 combines with J gene TRBJ2-7, with 7 bases aligning to TRBD2. Germline V gene data show CDR1 as MNHNY and CDR2 as SVGAGI (reference sequence). V trimming: 0 bases; J trimming: 7 bases; junction bases outside the gene matches: 6. The CDR3 totals 14 residues. The CDR3 DNA reads TGTGCCAGCAGTTACTCAGTGGGAGGGAATGAGCAGTACTTC. It is translated as CASSYSVGGNEQYF.

The V and J genes are TRBV7-8 and TRBJ1-3; D is ambiguous. The germline V and J ends were trimmed by 0 bases and 0 bases, with 6 bases remaining between them. Germline CDR1 and CDR2: SGHVS and FQNEAQ. This CDR3 is built from 15 residues. DNA for the CDR3: TGTGCCAGCAGCTTAGCCCGAAGCTCTGGAAACACCATATATTTT. This sequence encodes CASSLARSSGNTIYF.

The chain employs TRBV19 and TRBJ1-2, with D unclear. Between the trimmed V and J ends, which lost 2 bases and 2 bases, there was a span of 9 bases. Germline CDR1 and CDR2: LNHDA and SQIVND (reference sequence). The CDR3 loop spans 14 amino acids. The CDR3 DNA reads as TGTGCCAGTAGTATACCGACGGCGAACTATGGCTACACCTTC. It specifies CASSIPTANYGYTF.

The rearrangement links TRBV15 to TRBJ2-7, with TRBD1 as a possible D gene (5 bases). V lost 0 bases, J lost 4 bases, and 13 bases lay in between. The CDR3 consists of 15 residues. CDR1 and CDR2 from the germline V gene are LNHNV and YYDKDF (reference sequence). The CDR3 nucleotides are TGTGCCACCAGCAGAGATAGTGGGGCCCGATACGAGCAGTACTTC. Its translation is CATSRDSGARYEQYF. Full variable domain (outside the CDR3, taken from reference TRBV15 and TRBJ2-7): DAMVIQNPRYQVTQFGKPVTLSCSQTLNHNVMYWYQQKSSQAPKLLFHYYDKDFNNEADTPDNFQSRRPNTSFCFLDIRSPGLGDTAMYLCATSRDSGARYEQYFGPGTRLTVT.

This clone was found a few times. This CDR3 is CASSLESPRTDTQYF. In DNA form, the CDR3 reads TGTGCCAGCAGCTTAGAAAGTCCCCGCACAGATACGCAGTATTTT. The gene calls are TRBV7-2 and TRBJ2-3; D is ambiguous. V lost 1 base and J lost 1, with 9 bases in between. This CDR3 spans 15 amino acids. In germline, CDR1 is SGHTA, CDR2 FQGNSA.

The V and J genes are TRBV19 and TRBJ1-4, with a possible D match to TRBD1 (6 bases). Germline lookup yields CDR1 LNHDA and CDR2 SQIVND (reference sequence). This CDR3 region has 14 residues. V was clipped by 6 bases and J by 8 bases, with 16 bases between them. The CDR3 nucleotides are TGTGCCAGTAGCCGATCGACAGGATCGGAAAAACTGTTTTTT. It specifies CASSRSTGSEKLFF.

This clone occurred a few times. Other nucleotide sequences in the sample specify the same CDR3. The gene calls are TRBV2 and TRBJ2-1, with D perhaps matching TRBD1 (5 bases). Trimming removed 6 bases from V and 0 bases from J, with 15 bases in between. Germline CDR1 reads SNHLY; CDR2 reads FYNNEI. The CDR3 length is 16 residues. The CDR3 bases are TGTGCCAGCAGGGGGCGAGAAGTCAACTCCTACAATGAGCAGTTCTTC. Amino acids: CASRGREVNSYNEQFF. The full variable domain, with the rest looked up from reference TRBV2 and TRBJ2-1, is EPEVTQTPSHQVTQMGQEVILRCVPISNHLYFYWYRQILGQKVEFLVSFYNNEISEKSEIFDDQFSVERPDGSNFTLKIRSTKLEDSAMYFCASRGREVNSYNEQFFGPGTRLTVL.

J is TRBJ1-5 and V is TRBV2; the D is unclear. This CDR3 spans 14 amino acids. Between the trimmed V and J ends, which lost 4 bases and 0 bases, there was a span of 7 bases. Germline V lookup: CDR1 SNHLY, CDR2 FYNNEI. CDR3 DNA sequence: TGTGCCAGCAGTGCACAGTATAGCAATCAGCCCCAGCATTTT. Translated, it gives CASSAQYSNQPQHF.

A single count supports this clone. V gene TRBV27 combines with J gene TRBJ2-7, with TRBD2 matching over 9 bases. CDR3 length equals 15 residues. J gave up 0 bases and V 4 bases, and 4 bases lay outside the gene matches. Per germline, CDR1 MNHEY and CDR2 SMNVEV (reference sequence). DNA of the CDR3: TGTGCCAGCAGTTCCTTGACTAGCGGCTCCTACGAGCAGTACTTC. Encoded protein: CASSSLTSGSYEQYF.

This clone has a count of ten or more. J is TRBJ1-4 and V is TRBV19; 7 nucleotides line up with TRBD1. The trim removed 7 bases at V and 0 bases at J, leaving 2 bases unmatched. The CDR3 is 14 residues long. Germline CDR1 LNHDA, CDR2 SQIVND (reference sequence). The DNA for the CDR3 is TGTGCCAGTACCACAGGGGCAACTAATGAAAAACTGTTTTTT. It encodes CASTTGATNEKLFF.

V and J are TRBV2 and TRBJ1-5; unclear D gene. The V end lost 6 bases, the J end lost 0 bases, and 6 bases lay between the germline ends. The V gene's germline CDR1 is SNHLY and CDR2 FYNNEI. There are 13 residues in the CDR3. The CDR3, as DNA: TGTGCCAGCAGCGATGATAGCAATCAGCCCCAGCATTTT. It encodes CASSDDSNQPQHF.